A single sample gave rise to the 10 T cell receptor beta chains below, sequenced in a study of blood T cell repertoires in COVID-19. Assay used: immunoSEQ multiplex PCR; TCRdb lists only in-frame clones, some missing. Found here are 200,000 to 300,000 clones, over 80% of them singletons; the top ten hold 3.1%. The sequencing input was PBMCs or T cells enriched from blood (not recorded which). The receptors were sampled from a woman aged 40 to 55 who had been exposed to COVID-19.

This clone showed up just once. This sequence joins TRBV27 and TRBJ1-5; 9 nucleotides line up with TRBD1. Unmatched junction bases numbered 4, after V lost 3 bases and J lost 1 base. Germline assignment: CDR1 MNHEY and CDR2 SMNVEV (reference sequence). The CDR3 totals 16 residues. CDR3 bases: TGTGCCAGCAGTTTCAGGGGGACAGGGAGCAATCAGCCCCAGCATTTT. It translates to CASSFRGTGSNQPQHF.

This clone was detected a few times. The chain is built from TRBV27 and TRBJ2-2; the D is unclear. Germline V gene sequence: CDR1 MNHEY, CDR2 SMNVEV (reference sequence). CDR3 size: 16 residues. V lost 1 base, J lost 1 base, and 10 bases lay in between. The CDR3 DNA is TGTGCCAGCAGTTTATGGGCCGGAATGAACACCGGGGAGCTGTTTTTT. It codes for CASSLWAGMNTGELFF.

This clone was detected a few times. The gene calls are TRBV4-2 and TRBJ2-2; 12 bases agree with TRBD2. The germline V gene encodes CDR1 LGHNA and CDR2 YNFKEQ. V was pared by 3 bases and J by 6 bases, with 11 bases of the junction left unmatched. The CDR3 has 18 residues. The CDR3 DNA follows: TGTGCCAGCAGCCAGAGGACTAGCGGGAATGTATCTCCCGGGGAGCTGTTTTTT. It translates to CASSQRTSGNVSPGELFF.

The chain couples TRBV20-1 to TRBJ1-3, with 10 bases that match TRBD1. The J segment lost 2 bases and the V segment lost 3 bases, leaving 7 bases of the junction unmatched. The CDR3 spans 16 residues. CDR1 is DFQATT and CDR2 is SNEGSKA in the germline V gene (reference sequence). CDR3 DNA sequence: TGCAGTGCTAGTGGGACAGGGGCGATGACTGGAAACACCATATATTTT. Translation gives CSASGTGAMTGNTIYF.

The gene calls are TRBV2 and TRBJ2-1; D possibly corresponds to TRBD2 (7 bases). Per germline, CDR1 SNHLY and CDR2 FYNNEI. V was shortened by 2 bases and J by 6 bases, with 17 bases between the two germline ends. CDR3 length equals 16 residues. CDR3 sequence reads: CASSEMGRATGNEQFF. The CDR3 nucleotides are TGTGCCAGCAGTGAAATGGGGAGGGCGACAGGCAATGAGCAGTTCTTC.

V is TRBV30 and J is TRBJ1-6; D is perhaps TRBD1 (6 bases). The CDR3 sequence is 16 residues long. Germline-derived CDR1 and CDR2 are GTSNPN and SVGIG (reference sequence). Trimming shortened V by 0 bases and J by 8 bases, and 17 bases separated the two germline ends. The CDR3 region is CAWSVLDSLDYSPLHF. The CDR3 DNA sequence: TGTGCCTGGAGTGTATTGGACAGCTTGGATTATTCACCCCTCCACTTT.

The rearrangement joins TRBV5-4 to TRBJ2-3; D is possibly TRBD2 (6 bases). Trimming removed 5 bases at V and 3 bases at J, with 19 bases between. Per the germline V gene, CDR1 is SGHNT and CDR2 is YYREEE (reference sequence). There are 16 residues in the CDR3. CDR3: CASSLRTSWSTDTQYF. Here the CDR3 DNA reads TGTGCCAGCAGTTTGAGAACTAGCTGGAGTACAGATACGCAGTATTTT.

The rearrangement uses TRBV14 and TRBJ2-5; 14 bases are a match to TRBD2. With 4 bases clipped from V and 5 bases from J, the junction kept 0 bases outside the gene matches. This CDR3 contains 14 residues. CDR1 and CDR2 (germline): SGHDN, FVKESK. The CDR3 DNA follows: TGTGCCAGCAGCCGACTAGCGGGAGGGGAGACCCAGTACTTC. This gives the protein CASSRLAGGETQYF.

The chain's CDR3 is CASSRTRANEKLFF. The CDR3 DNA sequence: TGTGCCAGCAGCAGGACACGGGCGAATGAAAAACTGTTTTTT. J is TRBJ1-4 and V is TRBV27, with D perhaps matching TRBD1 (5 bases). The V and J ends lost 6 bases and 5 bases respectively, with 13 bases between them. CDR1 is MNHEY, CDR2 SMNVEV, per germline (reference sequence). The CDR3 is 14 residues long.

V is TRBV2 and J is TRBJ1-1, with 11 bases aligning to TRBD1. Germline lookup yields CDR1 SNHLY and CDR2 FYNNEI. The CDR3 has 13 residues. Germline trimming cut 8 bases from V and 5 bases from J; bases unmatched to any gene: 4. CDR3 sequence (DNA): TGTGCCAGCGCCGGACAGGGGGCTACTGAAGCTTTCTTT. Its protein product is CASAGQGATEAFF.